Below, 19 T cell receptor beta chains from the same sample are listed, as sequenced in a study of blood T cell repertoires in COVID-19. Profiled with immunoSEQ multiplex PCR; TCRdb holds only in-frame clones, not every one. The data contain about 50,000 clones, 80% to 90% of them seen just once; the ten biggest clones take up 9.5% to 15%. The material sequenced was peripheral blood. Every receptor here comes from a human donor with active COVID-19. The donor label of this sample is uncertain.

The chain carries TRBV27 and TRBJ1-2; TRBD1 agrees at 8 bases. V lost 6 bases, J lost 7 bases, and 10 bases stayed unmatched. This CDR3 contains 14 residues. Germline CDR1 MNHEY, CDR2 SMNVEV (reference sequence). The CDR3: CASSKLQGAGGYTF. In DNA, the CDR3 is TGTGCCAGCAGCAAACTGCAGGGGGCTGGTGGCTACACCTTC.

DNA of the CDR3: TGTGCCAGCTCACCAAGGGCAGGGGGCGAGGCTCAGCCCCAGCATTTT. It specifies CASSPRAGGEAQPQHF. This chain links TRBV18 with TRBJ1-5; 8 bases are a match to TRBD1. Germline V gene sequence: CDR1 KGHSH, CDR2 LQKENI. The CDR3 consists of 16 residues. Trimming at V came to 2 bases and at J to 6 bases, leaving 9 bases not matched to a gene.

The V call is TRBV19, the J call TRBJ2-1; the match to TRBD2 covers 9 bases. The germline gives CDR1 LNHDA, CDR2 SQIVND (reference sequence). The J segment lost 1 base and the V segment lost 4 bases, leaving 11 bases of the junction unmatched. The CDR3 length is 18 residues. CDR3: CASSRPPGTSGSYNEQFF. CDR3 bases: TGTGCCAGTAGTAGACCGCCAGGAACTAGCGGGTCCTACAATGAGCAGTTCTTC.

This chain joins TRBV24-1 and TRBJ2-1, with 10 nucleotides matching TRBD2. The germline V gene encodes CDR1 KGHDR and CDR2 SFDVKD. The ends lost 9 bases at V and 7 bases at J; junction bases unmatched: 14. The CDR3 sequence is 16 residues long. The CDR3 DNA sequence: TGTGCCACCGCGACTAGCGGGTTCTATCCCGGAAATGAGCAGTTCTTC. Translated: CATATSGFYPGNEQFF.

In its sample, this clone was seen once. The chain has TRBV18 and TRBJ2-1, with D possibly TRBD2 on 6 matching bases. This CDR3 comprises 16 residues. The V end was cut by 3 bases, the J end by 3 bases, with 15 bases between. In germline, CDR1 is KGHSH, CDR2 LQKENI. CDR3: CASSPGGGSSYNEQFF. The DNA for the CDR3 is TGTGCCAGCTCACCGGGAGGCGGAAGTAGCTACAATGAGCAGTTCTTC.

V and J are TRBV28 and TRBJ1-4, with 7 bases aligning to TRBD1. The germline CDR1 and CDR2 sequences are MDHEN and SYDVKM. With 8 bases clipped from V and 2 bases from J, the junction kept 8 bases outside the gene matches. The CDR3 consists of 15 residues. In DNA form, the CDR3 reads TGTGCCAGCCGCGCGAACAGGGGTACTAATGAAAAACTGTTTTTT. Its protein is CASRANRGTNEKLFF.

This clone was detected a few times. The rearrangement joins TRBV29-1 to TRBJ2-3; 10 nucleotides agree with TRBD1. There are 14 residues in the CDR3. V trimming: 7 bases; J trimming: 5 bases; junction bases outside the gene matches: 9. Per germline, CDR1 SQVTM and CDR2 ANQGSEA. The CDR3 bases are TGCAGCGCCACGGGGACAGGGGATAGAGATACGCAGTATTTT. Its translation: CSATGTGDRDTQYF.

This chain connects TRBV5-6 to TRBJ2-5; D might be TRBD2 (6 bases). The CDR3 spans 14 residues. CDR1 and CDR2 (germline): SGHDT, YYEEEE. Between the trimmed V and J ends, which lost 6 bases and 0 bases, there was a span of 12 bases. CDR3 region: CASTDSGYQETQYF. In nucleotides, the CDR3 is TGTGCCAGCACCGACAGCGGGTACCAAGAGACCCAGTACTTC. Based on the CDR3 plus reference TRBV5-6 and TRBJ2-5, the full variable domain is DAGVTQSPTHLIKTRGQQVTLRCSPKSGHDTVSWYQQALGQGPQFIFQYYEEEERQRGNFPDRFSGHQFPNYSSELNVNALLLGDSALYLCASTDSGYQETQYFGPGTRLLVL.

The rearrangement uses TRBV28 and TRBJ1-5; possibly TRBD1 for D (5 bases). The CDR3 is 14 amino acids. The V end lost 6 bases, the J end lost 7 bases, and 16 bases lay between the germline ends. CDR1 MDHEN and CDR2 SYDVKM come from the germline V gene. The CDR3 spells CASSGERGGQPQHF. The CDR3 region has the DNA TGTGCCAGCAGCGGGGAAAGGGGAGGACAGCCCCAGCATTTT.

The chain recombines TRBV18 with TRBJ2-1, with D possibly matching TRBD1 (5 bases). There are 14 residues in the CDR3. Germline V lookup: CDR1 KGHSH, CDR2 LQKENI. The V and J ends lost 2 bases and 4 bases respectively, with 9 bases between them. The CDR3 region has the DNA TGTGCCAGCTCACCAGACAGCCCGTACAATGAGCAGTTCTTC. It translates to CASSPDSPYNEQFF.

J is TRBJ2-7 and V is TRBV5-4, with 7 positions matching TRBD1. The CDR3 is 14 residues long. Trimming at V came to 4 bases and at J to 4 bases, leaving 8 bases not matched to a gene. Germline-derived CDR1 and CDR2 are SGHNT and YYREEE (reference sequence). CDR3 region: CASSLTAGGYEQYF. In DNA, the CDR3 is TGTGCCAGCAGCCTAACTGCAGGGGGATACGAGCAGTACTTC. The whole variable domain, filled in from reference TRBV5-4 and TRBJ2-7, reads ETGVTQSPTHLIKTRGQQVTLRCSSQSGHNTVSWYQQALGQGPQFIFQYYREEENGRGNFPPRFSGLQFPNYSSELNVNALELDDSALYLCASSLTAGGYEQYFGPGTRLTVT.

The chain links TRBV27 to TRBJ2-2, with 11 bases that match TRBD1. The CDR3 covers 15 residues. The trim removed 6 bases at V and 7 bases at J, leaving 7 bases unmatched. CDR1 MNHEY and CDR2 SMNVEV come from the germline V gene (reference sequence). The CDR3 loop is CASSARTGGHGELFF. Written as DNA, the CDR3 is TGTGCCAGCAGCGCCCGGACAGGGGGCCACGGGGAGCTGTTTTTT.

The chain carries TRBV18 and TRBJ2-7, with a possible D match to TRBD2 (6 bases). Trimming removed 6 bases at V and 3 bases at J, with 9 bases between. The CDR3 is 12 residues long. CDR1 is KGHSH and CDR2 is LQKENI in the germline V gene. The CDR3 reads CASSSEGYEQYF. The CDR3 nucleotides read TGTGCCAGCTCCTCGGAGGGCTACGAGCAGTACTTC.

This rearrangement joins TRBV5-4 to TRBJ2-3; 7 positions match TRBD2. V lost 2 bases to trimming and J lost 0 bases; unmatched junction nucleotides: 0. The CDR3 loop spans 14 amino acids. Per the germline V gene, CDR1 is SGHNT and CDR2 is YYREEE (reference sequence). The CDR3 reads CASSFSGSTDTQYF. CDR3 nucleotides: TGTGCCAGCAGCTTTAGCGGGAGCACAGATACGCAGTATTTT.

This clone was seen once. V gene TRBV5-1 combines with J gene TRBJ2-6; TRBD2 agrees at 9 bases. With 3 bases clipped from V and 0 bases from J, the junction kept 7 bases outside the gene matches. This CDR3 has 18 amino acids. The V gene's germline CDR1 is SGHRS and CDR2 YFSETQ. The CDR3 sequence: CASSYLAGASSGANVLTF. CDR3 nucleotide sequence: TGCGCCAGCAGCTACTTAGCGGGGGCTTCCTCTGGGGCCAACGTCCTGACTTTC.

Comments on this clone: Other DNA sequences in this specimen translate into the identical CDR3. V and J are TRBV4-3 and TRBJ2-7; possibly TRBD2 for D (6 bases). V lost 0 bases to trimming and J lost 4 bases, with 10 bases between them. The germline V gene has CDR1 LGHNA and CDR2 YSLEER. The CDR3 spans 14 residues. CDR3 nucleotides: TGCGCCAGCAGCCAAGATCTTCGGGGGTACGAGCAGTACTTC. It yields the protein CASSQDLRGYEQYF.

The chain joins TRBV19 to TRBJ2-3; D might be TRBD2 (6 bases). The CDR3 length is 16 residues. Germline-derived CDR1 and CDR2 are LNHDA and SQIVND (reference sequence). The V and J ends lost 3 bases and 0 bases respectively, with 13 bases between them. CDR3 nucleotide sequence: TGTGCCAGTAGTATCGGGACTGCCACTAGCACAGATACGCAGTATTTT. It is translated as CASSIGTATSTDTQYF.

The V call is TRBV7-6, the J call TRBJ2-3, with TRBD2 as a possible D gene (6 bases). The V and J ends lost 1 base and 4 bases respectively, with 12 bases between them. The CDR3 runs 15 residues. CDR1 and CDR2 (germline): SGHVS, FNYEAQ. CDR3 region: CASSLGSGSSDTQYF. CDR3 sequence (DNA): TGTGCCAGCAGCTTAGGTAGCGGATCGTCAGATACGCAGTATTTT.

V is TRBV10-3 and J is TRBJ2-2; 7 bases fit TRBD2. This CDR3 comprises 15 residues. Germline CDR1 and CDR2: ENHRY and SYGVKD. The junction had 8 bases not matched to a gene; V was cut back by 8 bases and J by 2 bases. Here the CDR3 DNA reads TGTGCCATCGGGGGGGAGACAGAAAACACCGGGGAGCTGTTTTTT. Protein product: CAIGGETENTGELFF.